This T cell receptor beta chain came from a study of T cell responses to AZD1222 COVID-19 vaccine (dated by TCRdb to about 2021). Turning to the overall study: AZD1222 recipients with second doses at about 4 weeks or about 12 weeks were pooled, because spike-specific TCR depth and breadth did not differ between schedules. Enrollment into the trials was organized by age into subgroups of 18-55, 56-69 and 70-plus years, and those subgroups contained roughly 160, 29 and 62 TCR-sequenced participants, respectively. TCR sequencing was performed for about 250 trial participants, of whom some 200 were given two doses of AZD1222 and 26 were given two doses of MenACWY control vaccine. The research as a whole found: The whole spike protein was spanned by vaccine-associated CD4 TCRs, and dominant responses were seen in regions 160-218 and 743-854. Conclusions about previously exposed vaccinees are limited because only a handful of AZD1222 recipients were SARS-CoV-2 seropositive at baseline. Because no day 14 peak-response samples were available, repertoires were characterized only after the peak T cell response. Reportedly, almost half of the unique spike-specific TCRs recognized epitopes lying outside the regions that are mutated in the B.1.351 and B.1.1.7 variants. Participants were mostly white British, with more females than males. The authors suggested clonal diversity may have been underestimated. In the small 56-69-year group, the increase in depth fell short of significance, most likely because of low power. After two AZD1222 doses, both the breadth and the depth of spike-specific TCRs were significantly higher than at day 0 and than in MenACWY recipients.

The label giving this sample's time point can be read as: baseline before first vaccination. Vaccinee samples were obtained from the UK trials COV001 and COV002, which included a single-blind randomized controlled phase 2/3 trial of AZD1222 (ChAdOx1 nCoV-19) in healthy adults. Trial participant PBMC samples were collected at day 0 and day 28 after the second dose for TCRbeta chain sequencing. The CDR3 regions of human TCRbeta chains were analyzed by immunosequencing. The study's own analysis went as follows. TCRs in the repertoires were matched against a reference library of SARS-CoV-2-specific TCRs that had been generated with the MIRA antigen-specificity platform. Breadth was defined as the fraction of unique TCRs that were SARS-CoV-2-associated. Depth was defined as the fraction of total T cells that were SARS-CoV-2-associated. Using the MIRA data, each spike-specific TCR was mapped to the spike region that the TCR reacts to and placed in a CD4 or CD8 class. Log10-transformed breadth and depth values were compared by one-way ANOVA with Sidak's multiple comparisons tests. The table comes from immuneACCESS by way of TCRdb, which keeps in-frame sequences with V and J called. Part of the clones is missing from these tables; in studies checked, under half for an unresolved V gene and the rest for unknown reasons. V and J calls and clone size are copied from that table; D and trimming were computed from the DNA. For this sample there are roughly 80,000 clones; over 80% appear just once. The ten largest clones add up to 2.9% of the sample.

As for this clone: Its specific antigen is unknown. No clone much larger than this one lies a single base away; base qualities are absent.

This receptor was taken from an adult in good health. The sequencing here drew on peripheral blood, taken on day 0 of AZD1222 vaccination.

This receptor carries the CDR3 CAWSDHGLNTEAFF. The sequenced DNA is TGTGCCTGGAGTGACCATGGGTTGAACACTGAAGCTTTCTTT. The sequence joins TRBV30 to TRBJ1-1; no D gene can be assigned with confidence. The CDR3 contains 14 residues, cysteine and phenylalanine counted. Of all the DNA, just the CDR3 is kept, 42 bases in frame from base 1. V and J are truncated by 1 base and 0 bases respectively, leaving an intervening sequence of 9 bases. The germline V gene (reference sequence) supplies CDR1 GTSNPN and CDR2 SVGIG.